This T cell receptor beta chain was recovered during a study of T cell repertoires in cytomegalovirus infection. A single record per CDR3 protein comes from TCRdb applying MiXCR to the reads. The profile shows 110,000 to 150,000 distinct CDR3 sequences, roughly 6.5% of them singletons. Germline lookup yields CDR1 SGHTA and CDR2 FQGNSA. The CDR3 sequence is 16 residues long. V gave up 2 bases and J gave up 5 bases; unmatched junction bases: 8. This clonotype came up many times. Its antigen remains unidentified. Study-wide results and limits: The ex vivo response was dominated by HLA-C-restricted CMV-specific TCR beta clonotypes.

The sample comprised PBMCs. The chain couples TRBV7-2 to TRBJ2-2, with 7 nucleotides matching TRBD2. This clonotype was obtained from a human donor in good health (CMV status not recorded). Some clones in this sample may be carry-over from other donors' samples. CDR3 bases: TGTGCCAGCAGCTTAAGGCTAGGGAGGGAGACCGGGGAGCTGTTTTTT. Its translation: CASSLRLGRETGELFF.